These 6 T cell receptor beta chains came from one sample sequenced in a study of T cell responses to AZD1222 COVID-19 vaccine. Assay: immunoSEQ multiplex PCR; the TCRdb copy retains only in-frame clones and omits some. In the table there are 100,000 to 150,000 clones, more than 85% of which are singletons. The specimen was peripheral blood, collected 28 days after the second AZD1222 dose. The receptors stem from an adult who received the AZD1222 COVID-19 vaccine.

V usage is TRBV18 and J usage is TRBJ1-1, with a possible D match to TRBD1 (6 bases). Per germline, CDR1 KGHSH and CDR2 LQKENI. This CDR3 has 13 amino acids. The ends were cut back, 6 bases at V and 3 bases at J, with 11 bases in the middle. Here the CDR3 reads CASSPAGDTEAFF. The DNA of the CDR3 is TGTGCCAGCTCGCCCGCAGGGGACACTGAAGCTTTCTTT.

The rearrangement links TRBV28 to TRBJ1-4; no reliable D call. CDR3 length equals 15 residues. From germline, CDR1 is MDHEN and CDR2 SYDVKM. The V end was cut by 6 bases, the J end by 3 bases, with 14 bases between. The chain's CDR3 is CASRDAGVANEKLFF. The CDR3 nucleotides are TGTGCCAGCAGGGACGCCGGCGTGGCTAATGAAAAACTGTTTTTT.

The chain links TRBV6-5 to TRBJ1-2; D call uncertain. Germline values: CDR1 MNHEY, CDR2 SVGAGI. CDR3 size: 14 residues. V lost 0 bases and J lost 5, with 10 bases in between. CDR3 sequence: CASSYSQPGYGYTF. The CDR3 DNA reads as TGTGCCAGCAGTTACTCTCAGCCAGGTTATGGCTACACCTTC.

Here the CDR3 DNA reads TGTGCCAGCAGTTCAGGGGGGCCGGAGACCCAGTACTTC. Encoded protein: CASSSGGPETQYF. V is TRBV12-3 or TRBV12-4 and J is TRBJ2-5; maybe TRBD1 (7 bases). The CDR3 spans 13 residues. Between the trimmed V and J ends, which lost 4 bases and 5 bases, there was a span of 11 bases.

CDR3 region: CASSLQGAGGYTF. The DNA of the CDR3 is TGTGCCAGCAGCTTGCAGGGGGCGGGAGGCTACACCTTC. The chain combines TRBV5-4 with TRBJ1-2; 8 bases map to TRBD1. With 1 base clipped from V and 8 bases from J, the junction kept 4 bases outside the gene matches. Germline V lookup: CDR1 SGHNT, CDR2 YYREEE (reference sequence). This CDR3 contains 13 residues.

The chain's CDR3 is CASSLVGNGNTIYF. The CDR3 coding sequence is TGTGCCAGCAGCTTAGTGGGCAATGGAAACACCATATATTTT. The chain carries TRBV7-9 and TRBJ1-3; D remains ambiguous. CDR1 is SEHNR, CDR2 FQNEAQ, per germline (reference sequence). The length of the CDR3 is 14 residues. The V end lost 1 base, the J end lost 3 bases, and 7 bases lay between the germline ends.